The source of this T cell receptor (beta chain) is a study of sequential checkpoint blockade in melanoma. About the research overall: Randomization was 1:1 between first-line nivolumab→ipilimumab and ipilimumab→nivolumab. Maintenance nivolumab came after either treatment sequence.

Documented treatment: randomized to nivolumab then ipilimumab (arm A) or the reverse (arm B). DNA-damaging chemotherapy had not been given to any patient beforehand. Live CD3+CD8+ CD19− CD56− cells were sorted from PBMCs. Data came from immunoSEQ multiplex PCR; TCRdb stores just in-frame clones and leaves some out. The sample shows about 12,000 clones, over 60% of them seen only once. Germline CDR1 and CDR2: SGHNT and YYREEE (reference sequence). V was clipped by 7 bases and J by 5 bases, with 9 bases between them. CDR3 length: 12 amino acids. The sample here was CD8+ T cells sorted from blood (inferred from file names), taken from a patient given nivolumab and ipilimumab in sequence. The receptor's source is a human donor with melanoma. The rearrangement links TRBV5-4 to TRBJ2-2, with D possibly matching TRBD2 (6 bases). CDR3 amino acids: CASGLATGELFF. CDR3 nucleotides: TGTGCCAGCGGGCTAGCGACCGGGGAGCTGTTTTTT.